Listed below are T cell receptor beta chains from one sample, sequenced in a study of blood T cell repertoires in COVID-19. This table comes from immunoSEQ multiplex PCR, and its TCRdb copy is limited to in-frame clones, with some not included. The data contain approximately 270,000 clones, 65% to 90% of them singletons. Sequenced material: PBMCs or T cells enriched from blood (not recorded which). These TCRs come from a middle-aged man who had recovered from COVID-19. Both conserved end residues are part of each CDR3. The D gene is left open where the match is weak. Clone size is stated in some rows and not others, as once, few, many or a class when expanded.

size,J,V,D,DNA,CDR3
NA,TRBJ2-3,TRBV12-3/TRBV12-4,NA,TGTGCCAGCAGTTTAGTAAGCACAGATACGCAGTATTTT,CASSLVSTDTQYF
NA,TRBJ1-1,TRBV18,NA,TGTGCCAGCTCACCACCGGTAGGCATAGCCACTGAAGCTTTCTTT,CASSPPVGIATEAFF
NA,TRBJ1-5,TRBV29-1,TRBD1,TGCAGCGTGGCAGGGGGCGACGGCAATCAGCCCCAGCATTTT,CSVAGGDGNQPQHF
NA,TRBJ1-1,TRBV7-9,TRBD1,TGTGCCAGCAGCTTAGATCGACAGGGTGGCACTGAAGCTTTCTTT,CASSLDRQGGTEAFF
NA,TRBJ1-4,TRBV6-6,TRBD1,TGTGCCAGCAGTTACTCGACAGGGGACGAAAAACTGTTTTTT,CASSYSTGDEKLFF
NA,TRBJ1-5,TRBV3-1/TRBV3-2,NA,TGTGCCAGCAGCCAAGCACGGAATCAGCCCCAGCATTTT,CASSQARNQPQHF
NA,TRBJ2-2,TRBV5-3,NA,TGTGCCAGAAGCCCCGCTAGGGAGCGAGGGCGGTGGAGCACCGGGGAGCTGTTTTTT,CARSPARERGRWSTGELFF
NA,TRBJ2-1,TRBV7-3,TRBD2,TGTGCCAGCAGCTCGGGACTAGCGGGGAAAAATGAGCAGTTCTTC,CASSSGLAGKNEQFF
NA,TRBJ1-2,TRBV7-3,NA,TGTGCCAGCAGCTTATCGGGGGACTATGGCTACACCTTC,CASSLSGDYGYTF
NA,TRBJ2-1,TRBV3-1/TRBV3-2,NA,TGTGCCAGCAGCCAAGTGCGGGCTAACAATGAGCAGTTCTTC,CASSQVRANNEQFF
NA,TRBJ2-7,TRBV9,NA,TGTGCCAGCAGCGTAGCCGGGGGTCCTTCCTACGAGCAGTACTTC,CASSVAGGPSYEQYF
NA,TRBJ2-7,TRBV12-5,TRBD1,TGTGCTAGTGGTTTCGACTCGACAGGGTACTCCTACGAGCAGTACTTC,CASGFDSTGYSYEQYF
once,TRBJ2-1,TRBV30,NA,TGTGCCTGGAGCGTTCAGGGAAACAATGAGCAGTTCTTC,CAWSVQGNNEQFF
NA,TRBJ2-7,TRBV19,NA,TGTGCCAGTAGTATAGATCTATCCTACGAGCAGTACTTC,CASSIDLSYEQYF
NA,TRBJ2-4,TRBV18,TRBD1,TGTGCCAGCTCACCAAAGCCAGGGACAGTACAAAACATTCAGTACTTC,CASSPKPGTVQNIQYF
once,TRBJ2-4,TRBV5-6,TRBD1,TGTGCCAGCAGCATGACAGGGTATGGGGCCAAAAACATTCAGTACTTC,CASSMTGYGAKNIQYF
NA,TRBJ2-7,TRBV5-1,NA,TGCGCCAGCAGCTTGGTGGTCGCTAATGCCTACGAGCAGTACTTC,CASSLVVANAYEQYF
NA,TRBJ1-1,TRBV6-2/TRBV6-3,NA,TGTGCCAGCAGTTACCCATCCGCCTCTTACATGAACACTGAAGCTTTCTTT,CASSYPSASYMNTEAFF
NA,TRBJ1-4,TRBV19,NA,TGTGCCAGTAGCAGACCGAAGGACAAAAATGAAAAACTGTTTTTT,CASSRPKDKNEKLFF
few,TRBJ1-1,TRBV5-1,NA,TGCGCCAGCAGCTTGACCAGGGTGAACACTGAAGCTTTCTTT,CASSLTRVNTEAFF
once,TRBJ2-2,TRBV28,TRBD2,TGTGCCAGCAGACCATTGACTAGCGGGAGGGACATTATCGCCGGGGAGCTGTTTTTT,CASRPLTSGRDIIAGELFF
once,TRBJ1-1,TRBV7-9,NA,TGTGCCAGCAGCGTCCCCCCCAGGGCAACTGAAGCTTTCTTT,CASSVPPRATEAFF
NA,TRBJ1-5,TRBV4-1,TRBD1,TGCGCCAGCAGCCAAACAGGGGGTAGCAATCAGCCCCAGCATTTT,CASSQTGGSNQPQHF
NA,TRBJ1-1,TRBV19,TRBD1,TGTGCCAGTAGTACCTTGGCGTTTACCGGGACAGCTGAAGCTTTCTTT,CASSTLAFTGTAEAFF
few,TRBJ1-1,TRBV7-9,TRBD1,TGTGCCAGCAGCTTAGAGGCAGGGGGTACGGGAACTGAAGCTTTCTTT,CASSLEAGGTGTEAFF
NA,TRBJ1-5,TRBV2,NA,TGTGCCAGCAGCCTCATGGATAAATCGGGGGGGAATGTGGCGCCCCAGCATTTT,CASSLMDKSGGNVAPQHF
once,TRBJ2-7,TRBV5-4,NA,TGTGCCAGCAGCTTGGACCTTCGGACTGACCCCTACGAGCAGTACTTC,CASSLDLRTDPYEQYF
NA,TRBJ2-7,TRBV30,TRBD2,TGTGCCTGGGACGTTCAGCGGGAGGACGAGCAGTACTTC,CAWDVQREDEQYF
NA,TRBJ1-2,TRBV5-1,TRBD1,TGCGCCAGCAGCTTTTCTCGGACAGGGGCTAGGTATGGCTACACCTTC,CASSFSRTGARYGYTF
NA,TRBJ2-5,TRBV5-6,NA,TGTGCCAGCAGCTTGTTCCAGGGGATTCCTCAAGAGACCCAGTACTTC,CASSLFQGIPQETQYF
NA,TRBJ2-7,TRBV27,NA,TGTGCCAGCAGTTTATCGGGGGGTTTCGAGCAGTACTTC,CASSLSGGFEQYF